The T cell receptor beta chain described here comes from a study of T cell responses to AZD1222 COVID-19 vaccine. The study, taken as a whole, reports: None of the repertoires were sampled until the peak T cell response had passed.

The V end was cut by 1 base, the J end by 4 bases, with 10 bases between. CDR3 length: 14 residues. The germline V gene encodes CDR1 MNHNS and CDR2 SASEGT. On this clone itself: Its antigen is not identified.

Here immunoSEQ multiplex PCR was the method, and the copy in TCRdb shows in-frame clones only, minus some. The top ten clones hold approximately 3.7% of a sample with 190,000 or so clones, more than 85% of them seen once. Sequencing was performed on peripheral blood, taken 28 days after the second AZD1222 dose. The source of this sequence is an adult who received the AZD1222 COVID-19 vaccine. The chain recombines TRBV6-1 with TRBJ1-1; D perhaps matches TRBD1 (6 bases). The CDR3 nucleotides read TGTGCCAGCAGTGAAGTAAGAGGGGGCACTGAAGCTTTCTTT. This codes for CASSEVRGGTEAFF.